The sequence of this TCR beta chain was determined in a study of shared clonotypes between healthy human individuals. Study in general: Aged 18 to 49, the donors were two women and three men.

Germline CDR1 reads GTSNPN; CDR2 reads SVGIG (reference sequence). The CDR3 consists of 13 residues. V was shortened by 8 bases and J by 1 base, with 11 bases between the two germline ends. Repertoires were generated with immunoSEQ multiplex PCR, while TCRdb's copy carries only in-frame clones and drops some. The top ten hold about 0.39% of the sample, which has about 2.4 million clones, 93% seen once. The V gene is TRBV30, the J gene TRBJ2-2, with D tentatively TRBD1 or TRBD2 (5 bases each). The sequence came from a man aged 18 to 30 in good health. Some clones in this sample may be carry-over from other donors' samples. The sequenced sample consisted of naive CD4+ T cells from PBMCs. Subset specified: CD45RA+ positively selected. CDR3 sequence reads: CAGTGGNTGELFF. The DNA for the CDR3 is TGTGCCGGGACCGGCGGGAACACCGGGGAGCTGTTTTTT.